This T cell receptor (beta chain) was sequenced during a study of cytomegalovirus exposure and HLA in healthy donors. Findings of the study overall: A cluster of highly shared sequence variants was likely a sequencing artifact.

Of note for this clone: The target antigen is unknown. This sample also contains other DNA sequences that code for the same CDR3.

Use of 60 Vbeta and 13 Jbeta primers characterized the PCR. Measured with immunoSEQ multiplex PCR; TCRdb has only the in-frame clones, and not every one. Of about 180,000 clones listed, about four fifths are singletons. The sequence was collected from a male donor in good health and CMV-seronegative. The specimen was PBMCs.

CDR3 region: CASSLSGDETQYF. CDR3 coding DNA: TGTGCCAGCAGCCTCAGCGGGGATGAGACCCAGTACTTC. The rearrangement links TRBV14 to TRBJ2-5, with TRBD2 identical over 7 bases. Trimming took 4 bases from V and 5 from J; bases not matched to a gene: 4. The CDR3 length is 13 residues. Germline V gene data show CDR1 as SGHDN and CDR2 as FVKESK. Combining the CDR3 with reference TRBV14 and TRBJ2-5 gives the whole variable domain EAGVTQFPSHSVIEKGQTVTLRCDPISGHDNLYWYRRVMGKEIKFLLHFVKESKQDESGMPNNRFLAERTGGTYSTLKVQPAELEDSGVYFCASSLSGDETQYFGPGTRLLVL.